Listed below are T cell receptor beta chains from one sample, sequenced in a study of cytotoxic CD8 clonotypes in ibrutinib-treated CLL. TCRdb's copy holds only in-frame clones and misses some; the assay was immunoSEQ multiplex PCR. The top ten hold approximately 5.9% of the sample, which has about 200,000 clones, around 75% seen once. This specimen consisted of PBMCs, obtained after 12 months of ibrutinib treatment. The receptor source for this set is a human donor with chronic lymphocytic leukemia. CDR3s include the opening cysteine and the closing phenylalanine or tryptophan. D genes are given only for firm matches.

d_call cdr3_length j_call v_call cdr3_aa
. 16 TRBJ2-3 TRBV4-3 CASSQELSVVTDTQYF
. 15 TRBJ1-4 TRBV7-2 CASSSTIATNEKLFF
TRBD1 16 TRBJ2-7 TRBV18 CASSPRGQGVTYEQYF
TRBD1 15 TRBJ1-6 TRBV30 CAWRGQGARNSPLHF
. 13 TRBJ1-2 TRBV30 CASRELINYGYTF
. 12 TRBJ1-1 TRBV10-3 CAIRGGDTEAFF
. 14 TRBJ1-2 TRBV7-6 CASSPNRDTYGYTF
. 15 TRBJ2-3 TRBV9 CASSVEQGIQDTQYF
. 14 TRBJ1-6 TRBV6-5 CASSYDGYNSPLHF
. 15 TRBJ1-1 TRBV7-6 CASSSTTHAGTEAFF
. 14 TRBJ1-1 TRBV11-2 CASRPRGEGTEAFF
. 12 TRBJ2-5 TRBV2 CASSPSTETQYF
TRBD2 15 TRBJ2-3 TRBV5-1 CASSLSGTNTDTQYF
. 13 TRBJ1-5 TRBV6-5 CASSWGFNQPQHF
. 13 TRBJ2-5 TRBV29-1 CSVVEGFGETQYF
. 13 TRBJ2-3 TRBV6-5 CASSYSAPDTQYF
. 17 TRBJ2-2 TRBV9 CASSVHARVLNTGELFF
TRBD2 14 TRBJ2-3 TRBV4-1 CASSHTGGGDTQYF
TRBD1 15 TRBJ1-2 TRBV25-1 CASSDQGGIGYGYTF
. 13 TRBJ1-5 TRBV30 CAWGGWSNQPQHF
. 14 TRBJ1-3 TRBV14 CASSQGFSGNTIYF
TRBD1 15 TRBJ1-2 TRBV5-6 CASSSVGQPNYGYTF
TRBD1 12 TRBJ2-7 TRBV6-5 CASRTGTGEQYF
. 12 TRBJ2-3 TRBV29-1 CSVEQYTDTQYF
. 16 TRBJ2-1 TRBV11-3 CASSSGIGRGYNEQFF
. 15 TRBJ1-5 TRBV7-3 CASSSDPGRDQPQHF
TRBD1 15 TRBJ1-3 TRBV19 CASSMDRSLRNTIYF
. 14 TRBJ2-5 TRBV30 CAWSLPGRGETQYF
. 12 TRBJ1-1 TRBV5-6 CASSLWNTEAFF
TRBD1 15 TRBJ2-7 TRBV6-5 CASSHGQGANYEQYF
. 15 TRBJ1-1 TRBV2 CASSETAQGDTEAFF
TRBD2 15 TRBJ2-3 TRBV9 CASSVVGLAGDTQYF
. 12 TRBJ1-5 TRBV29-1 CSVLGSNQPQHF
. 14 TRBJ1-6 TRBV18 CASSPRGANSPLHF
. 15 TRBJ1-1 TRBV11-1 CASSHGRHLNTEAFF
TRBD1 16 TRBJ2-2 TRBV9 CASSVDGQGNAGELFF
. 15 TRBJ1-5 TRBV5-3 CARGDRDRDNQPQHF
. 14 TRBJ2-5 TRBV4-2 CASSHLLAQETQYF
. 16 TRBJ2-7 TRBV7-9 CASSLARPLQAYEQYF
TRBD1 15 TRBJ2-7 TRBV7-3 CASSAQQGTIYEQYF
. 11 TRBJ1-5 TRBV30 CSDSNDQPQHF
. 14 TRBJ2-7 TRBV14 CASSQAPVSYEQYF
. 14 TRBJ1-1 TRBV4-3 CASSQFEQRPQAFF
. 13 TRBJ2-5 TRBV7-9 CASSLGQGSPQYF
. 15 TRBJ2-7 TRBV6-5 CASRPQGLIPYEQYF
TRBD1 17 TRBJ1-1 TRBV18 CASSRQGGRAGTTEAFF
. 15 TRBJ2-2 TRBV30 CAWSVPPSGAGELFF
. 14 TRBJ2-5 TRBV30 CAWSVGWAEETQYF
. 13 TRBJ1-6 TRBV6-1 CASTGGRNSPLHF
TRBD2 16 TRBJ2-3 TRBV9 CASSVAGSGRTDTQYF
. 16 TRBJ1-2 TRBV6-4 CASSPDIYAPNYGYTF
TRBD2 16 TRBJ2-7 TRBV9 CASSVTSGSSLGEQYF
. 13 TRBJ1-2 TRBV6-5 CASSWGRGSGYTF
. 15 TRBJ1-1 TRBV30 CAWREMGKGNTEAFF